These 29 T cell receptor beta chains were all obtained from the same sample, sequenced in a study of blood T cells in healthy people across ages. Next came a second PCR, run for about 6 to 12 cycles, which used a sample-barcoded 5' primer along with a J-beta primer mix. TCRdb itself ran the 5' RACE reads through MiXCR, one entry per CDR3 protein. This table holds over 700,000 distinct CDR3 sequences, more than 20% found once. These data were also reused for a study on T cells of mothers and their children.

Sequencing was done on a sample of blood. These receptors came from a boy between 10 and 17 years old in good health.

This clonotype has more than one count but fewer than ten. The chain uses TRBV5-6 and TRBJ2-5, with 10 bases that match TRBD2. Looked up from germline, CDR1 is SGHDT and CDR2 is YYEEEE. With V trimmed by 4 bases and J by 1 base, 7 bases remained unmatched. The CDR3 loop spans 16 amino acids. The CDR3 sequence: CASSGPGLATQETQYF. DNA for the CDR3: TGTGCCAGCAGCGGACCGGGACTAGCGACCCAAGAGACCCAGTACTTC.

The V and J genes are TRBV4-2 and TRBJ1-5, with 9 bases that match TRBD1. Germline loops: CDR1 LGHNA, CDR2 YNFKEQ. The CDR3 consists of 16 residues. The ends lost 1 base at V and 1 base at J; junction bases unmatched: 2. The DNA of the CDR3 is TGTGCCAGCAGCCAAGCAACAGGGGGCAGCAATCAGCCCCAGCATTTT. Translated: CASSQATGGSNQPQHF.

This clonotype came up a few times. The V call is TRBV6-6, the J call TRBJ2-5, with 7 bases matching TRBD1. The V gene end was trimmed by 11 bases and the J gene end by 4 bases; junction bases not matched to a gene: 7. The V gene's germline CDR1 is MNHNY and CDR2 SVGAGI (reference sequence). The CDR3 totals 12 residues. The CDR3 sequence is CAHGQDRETQYF. CDR3 DNA: TGTGCCCATGGACAGGATCGAGAGACCCAGTACTTC.

The gene calls are TRBV9 and TRBJ2-3; 8 bases agree with TRBD2. The CDR3 runs 16 residues. V lost 0 bases and J lost 4; bases outside the gene matches: 7. Germline assignment: CDR1 SGDLS and CDR2 YYNGEE. The CDR3 reads CASSVDRGGYADTQYF. For the CDR3, the DNA is TGTGCCAGCAGCGTAGATCGGGGGGGCTATGCAGATACGCAGTATTTT.

The chain joins TRBV5-1 to TRBJ2-7; D unclear. In germline, CDR1 is SGHRS, CDR2 YFSETQ. The CDR3 has 14 residues. Trimming took 0 bases from V and 3 from J, leaving 10 bases between them. CDR3 DNA: TGCGCCAGCAGCTTGGAGGGCTCCCTCTACGAGCAGTACTTC. It encodes CASSLEGSLYEQYF.

In its sample, this clonotype was seen once. The chain employs TRBV20-1 and TRBJ2-5; possibly TRBD2 for D (6 bases). Trimming took off 7 bases at V and 5 bases at J, with 23 bases between the two ends. Germline CDR1 is DFQATT and CDR2 is SNEGSKA (reference sequence). The CDR3 has 15 residues. The CDR3, as DNA: TGCAGTGGCGAACGTCTGGACGGGGGAGAGGAGACCCAGTACTTC. This translates into CSGERLDGGEETQYF.

The chain couples TRBV7-8 to TRBJ2-1, with 7 bases matching TRBD1. J gave up 10 bases and V 3 bases, and 6 bases lay outside the gene matches. CDR1 and CDR2 (germline): SGHVS, FQNEAQ. The CDR3 contains 13 residues. The CDR3, as DNA: TGTGCCAGCAGCTTCCAGGGGGTTGACGAGCAGTTCTTC. Translated: CASSFQGVDEQFF.

The chain employs TRBV29-1 and TRBJ1-1; D not resolved. V lost 6 bases to trimming and J lost 6 bases, with 8 bases between them. The CDR3 spans 10 residues. From germline, CDR1 is SQVTM and CDR2 ANQGSEA. In nucleotides, the CDR3 is TGCAGCGTCCTATACGCTGAAGCTTTCTTT. Translated, it gives CSVLYAEAFF. Complete variable domain (other parts from reference TRBV29-1 and TRBJ1-1): SAVISQKPSRDICQRGTSLTIQCQVDSQVTMMFWYRQQPGQSLTLIATANQGSEATYESGFVIDKFPISRPNLTFSTLTVSNMSPEDSSIYLCSVLYAEAFFGQGTRLTVV.

The CDR3: CSVTLSYEQYF. The CDR3 DNA reads as TGCAGCGTTACATTGTCCTACGAGCAGTACTTC. The rearrangement uses TRBV29-1 and TRBJ2-5; D unresolved. With the DNA end fitting TRBJ2-7 better, the J assignment may be wrong. This CDR3 is built from 11 residues. CDR1 is SQVTM and CDR2 is ANQGSEA in the germline V gene.

This clonotype has at least ten counts. The CDR3 nucleotides are TGTGCCAGCAGTTTAGGAGCCACTGGGGAGCTGTTTTTT. Its translation: CASSLGATGELFF. The V and J genes are TRBV28 and TRBJ2-2, with D uncertain. Deletions cut 2 bases from V and 8 bases from J, with 9 bases between. The CDR3 length is 13 residues. The germline V gene encodes CDR1 MDHEN and CDR2 SYDVKM. The full variable domain, rest sourced from reference TRBV28 and TRBJ2-2, is DVKVTQSSRYLVKRTGEKVFLECVQDMDHENMFWYRQDPGLGLRLIYFSYDVKMKEKGDIPEGYSVSREKKERFSLILESASTNQTSMYLCASSLGATGELFFGEGSRLTVL.

This clonotype was recorded a few times. The J gene is TRBJ2-3, the V gene TRBV28, with D perhaps TRBD1 (5 bases). Germline V lookup: CDR1 MDHEN, CDR2 SYDVKM. Trimming stripped 3 bases from V and 2 bases from J, with 15 bases between. The CDR3 is made up of 16 amino acids. DNA of the CDR3: TGTGCCAGCAGTTTTGGTGAGACAGAGTACACAGATACGCAGTATTTT. The encoded protein is CASSFGETEYTDTQYF.

The chain carries TRBV20-1 and TRBJ2-7; 8 positions match TRBD1. The germline V gene encodes CDR1 DFQATT and CDR2 SNEGSKA (reference sequence). The V gene end was trimmed by 0 bases and the J gene end by 4 bases; junction bases not matched to a gene: 8. This CDR3 spans 15 amino acids. The CDR3 coding sequence is TGCAGTGCTAGAGATCCAAGGACAGGGCCTTACGAGCAGTACTTC. Amino acid sequence: CSARDPRTGPYEQYF.

This clonotype was seen at least ten times. The genes are TRBV7-9 and TRBJ2-1; TRBD1 might be the D (5 bases). CDR3 length equals 15 residues. V lost 3 bases to trimming and J lost 9 bases, with 18 bases between them. The germline gives CDR1 SEHNR, CDR2 FQNEAQ (reference sequence). Here the CDR3 DNA reads TGTGCCAGCAGCTTCGAGGACAAATTGTGGATTGAGCAGTTCTTC. Its protein is CASSFEDKLWIEQFF.

The chain joins TRBV6-2 or TRBV6-3 to TRBJ2-2; D is undetermined. CDR3 size: 14 residues. Germline V gene sequence: CDR1 MNHEY, CDR2 SVGEGT. V lost 3 bases, J lost 6 bases, and 11 bases lay in between. CDR3 region: CASSYGTSAGELFF. In DNA, the CDR3 is TGTGCCAGCAGTTATGGTACCTCGGCCGGGGAGCTGTTTTTT.

This clonotype has a single count. The chain couples TRBV20-1 to TRBJ2-1, with D tentatively TRBD1 or TRBD2 (5 bases each). Trimming removed 5 bases at V and 12 bases at J, with 11 bases between. This CDR3 has 10 amino acids. Germline CDR1 is DFQATT and CDR2 is SNEGSKA (reference sequence). As DNA, the CDR3 is TGCAGTGCTTACCGGGACCGGCAGTTCTTC. Translating gives CSAYRDRQFF.

The chain recombines TRBV5-6 with TRBJ2-1, with D perhaps matching TRBD2 (5 bases). The germline CDR1 and CDR2 sequences are SGHDT and YYEEEE. The CDR3 length is 14 residues. The V gene lost 4 bases and the J gene lost 14 bases, with 22 bases spanning the gap. CDR3 sequence (DNA): TGTGCCAGCAGCACTTCCCGGGAAACCAGCACTAAGTTCTTC. Translating gives CASSTSRETSTKFF.

The rearrangement uses TRBV20-1 and TRBJ2-7; 7 bases agree with TRBD2. The CDR3 has 13 residues. V shed 0 bases and J 2 bases; nucleotides not matched to a gene: 1. CDR1 is DFQATT and CDR2 is SNEGSKA in the germline V gene (reference sequence). CDR3: CSAREAGAYEQYF. In nucleotides, the CDR3 is TGCAGTGCTAGAGAGGCGGGAGCCTACGAGCAGTACTTC.

This clonotype was detected only a few times. The V call is TRBV5-1, the J call TRBJ2-3; D is uncertain. The CDR3 length is 15 residues. Germline-derived CDR1 and CDR2 are SGHRS and YFSETQ. Between the trimmed V and J ends, which lost 1 base and 0 bases, there was a span of 9 bases. The CDR3 reads CASSLLGSSTDTQYF. The CDR3 DNA reads as TGCGCCAGCAGCTTGCTCGGTTCTAGCACAGATACGCAGTATTTT.

This clonotype was seen only a few times. The rearrangement joins TRBV6-5 to TRBJ2-5; D may be TRBD1 (6 bases). The CDR3 length is 15 residues. Germline CDR1 reads MNHEY; CDR2 reads SVGAGI. V shed 7 bases and J shed 4 bases, with 19 bases lying between them. The CDR3, as DNA: TGTGCCAGCAAGGCTGGACAGTTGTGGTCAGAGACCCAGTACTTC. This sequence encodes CASKAGQLWSETQYF.

The gene calls are TRBV12-3 or TRBV12-4 and TRBJ1-4, with D hard to call. V was clipped by 7 bases and J by 8 bases, with 14 bases between them. The CDR3 has 13 residues. CDR3 DNA sequence: TGTGCCAGCAACCCCCAGGTGGGGGAAAAACTGTTTTTT. Its protein is CASNPQVGEKLFF.

In this sample, this clonotype turned up many times. The chain carries TRBV7-9 and TRBJ2-5; 7 nucleotides line up with TRBD2. Germline assignment: CDR1 SEHNR and CDR2 FQNEAQ (reference sequence). The CDR3 length is 17 residues. V dropped 3 bases and J dropped 7; count of bases not matched to a gene: 17. The CDR3 DNA follows: TGTGCCAGCAGCTTCCCGACTAGCTTAATGGAAGTAGGGACCCAGTACTTC. Translating it yields CASSFPTSLMEVGTQYF.

This clonotype was counted a few times. The rearrangement joins TRBV7-9 to TRBJ2-3; D is ambiguous. The V gene's germline CDR1 is SEHNR and CDR2 FQNEAQ (reference sequence). V lost 8 bases, J lost 6 bases, and 9 bases lay in between. The CDR3 spans 11 residues. The CDR3 protein is CASGHPDTQYF. In DNA, the CDR3 is TGTGCCAGCGGGCATCCGGATACGCAGTATTTT.

The V gene is TRBV29-1, the J gene TRBJ1-5, with a weak D call TRBD1 (6 bases). This CDR3 contains 12 residues. Per the germline V gene, CDR1 is SQVTM and CDR2 is ANQGSEA. Trimming took 7 bases from V and 7 from J, leaving 14 bases between them. CDR3 sequence: CSAGGGGQPQHF. Here the CDR3 DNA reads TGCAGCGCTGGAGGGGGTGGCCAGCCCCAGCATTTT. Full variable domain (remainder filled in from reference TRBV29-1 and TRBJ1-5): SAVISQKPSRDICQRGTSLTIQCQVDSQVTMMFWYRQQPGQSLTLIATANQGSEATYESGFVIDKFPISRPNLTFSTLTVSNMSPEDSSIYLCSAGGGGQPQHFGDGTRLSIL.

This clonotype was seen just once. This rearrangement joins TRBV6-5 to TRBJ2-7; TRBD2 matches 10 bases. The CDR3 runs to 14 residues. The trim removed 7 bases at V and 3 bases at J, leaving 6 bases unmatched. Germline CDR1 is MNHEY and CDR2 is SVGAGI. CDR3 DNA sequence: TGTGCCAGCACCCGAGGACTAGCGGACTACGAGCAGTACTTC. This codes for CASTRGLADYEQYF.

V gene TRBV29-1 combines with J gene TRBJ2-1; D might be TRBD1 (5 bases). From germline, CDR1 is SQVTM and CDR2 ANQGSEA. The CDR3 is 14 residues long. V lost 6 bases to trimming and J lost 0 bases, with 12 bases between them. The CDR3 is CSVLDKHSYNEQFF. CDR3 bases: TGCAGCGTACTGGACAAACACTCCTACAATGAGCAGTTCTTC.

This clonotype has only a few counts. J is TRBJ2-7 and V is TRBV5-5; D perhaps matches TRBD2 (5 bases). CDR3 size: 16 residues. Germline CDR1 is SGHKS and CDR2 is YYEKEE (reference sequence). Trimming shortened V by 3 bases and J by 3 bases, and 19 bases separated the two germline ends. The CDR3 region has the DNA TGTGCCAGCAGCTCGCCGAGGACTCGTGTCCTCTACGAGCAGTACTTC. This translates into CASSSPRTRVLYEQYF.

The chain is built from TRBV11-2 and TRBJ2-1; D is uncertain. The J call may be incorrect, as the DNA end agrees better with TRBJ2-7. There are 15 residues in the CDR3. CDR1 SGHAT and CDR2 FQNNGV come from the germline V gene. The CDR3 protein is CASAPRNAGFYEQYF. DNA of the CDR3: TGTGCCAGCGCCCCCCGAAACGCCGGGTTTTACGAGCAGTACTTC.

This chain connects TRBV5-1 to TRBJ1-1; tentative D call: TRBD1 (6 bases). Trimming shortened V by 4 bases and J by 2 bases, and 15 bases separated the two germline ends. The germline gives CDR1 SGHRS, CDR2 YFSETQ. The CDR3 covers 15 residues. In DNA form, the CDR3 reads TGCGCCAGCAGCGTGAATACAGGGCCTAACACTGAAGCTTTCTTT. As protein: CASSVNTGPNTEAFF.

About this clonotype itself: Sequence at one end of the junction differs from germline and may be a read error. The chain employs TRBV27 and TRBJ1-1; D is unclear. CDR1 and CDR2 from the germline V gene are MNHEY and SMNVEV (reference sequence). This CDR3 contains 13 residues. CDR3 loop: CASSLLENTEALF. CDR3 sequence (DNA): TGTGCCAGCAGTTTACTAGAGAACACTGAAGCTTTGTTT.